This T cell receptor beta chain was identified during a study of identical twins. Template switching added a universal primer site, and cDNA bore unique molecular identifiers. TCRdb re-derived calls from the 5' RACE reads in MiXCR, one entry per CDR3 protein. In the table there are about 520,000 distinct CDR3 sequences, roughly a fifth of which are singletons. In this sample, this clonotype turned up once. The CDR3 is made up of 16 amino acids. Germline trimming cut 5 bases from V and 4 bases from J; bases unmatched to any gene: 13. The germline CDR1 and CDR2 sequences are MNHNS and SASEGT. The same data also contributed to another study, on T cells expressing NK-cell markers. That paper notes: The authors sequenced eight donors, of whom seven were HCMV-seropositive and one was seronegative. These clonotypes, the leaders elsewhere, also led the CD3+CD56-NKG2C+ fraction in a handful of donors. Questions lingered over whether expanded NKG2C+ T cell clones were HCMV-specific.

The sequencing sample was made of CD4+ T cells sorted from blood. The chain joins TRBV6-1 to TRBJ2-5, with 7 bases aligning to TRBD2. The receptor was isolated from a woman aged 18-35 years in good health. CDR3 region: CASSHTSTSPPETQYF. CDR3 coding DNA: TGTGCCAGCAGTCATACTTCGACTAGCCCTCCAGAGACCCAGTACTTC.